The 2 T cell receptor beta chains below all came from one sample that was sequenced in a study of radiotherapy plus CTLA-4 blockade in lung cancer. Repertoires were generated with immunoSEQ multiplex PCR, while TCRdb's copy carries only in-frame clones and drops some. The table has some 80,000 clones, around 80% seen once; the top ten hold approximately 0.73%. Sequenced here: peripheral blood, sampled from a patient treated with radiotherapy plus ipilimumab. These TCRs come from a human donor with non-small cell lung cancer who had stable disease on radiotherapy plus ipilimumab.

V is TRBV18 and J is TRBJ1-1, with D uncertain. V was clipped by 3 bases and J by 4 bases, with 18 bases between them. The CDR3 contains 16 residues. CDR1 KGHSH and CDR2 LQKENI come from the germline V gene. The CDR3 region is CASSPPGSARATEAFF. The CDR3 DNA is TGTGCCAGCTCACCCCCCGGGTCAGCGAGGGCCACTGAAGCTTTCTTT.

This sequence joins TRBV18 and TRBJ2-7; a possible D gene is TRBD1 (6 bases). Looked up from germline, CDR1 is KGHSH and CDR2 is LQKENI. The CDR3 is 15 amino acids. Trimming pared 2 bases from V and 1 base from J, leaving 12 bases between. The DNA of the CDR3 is TGTGCCAGCTCACCAAACCCGGGACAATCCTACGAGCAGTACTTC. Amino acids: CASSPNPGQSYEQYF.